This TCR beta chain was sequenced in a study of blood T cells in healthy people across ages. The CDR3 is 12 amino acids. Germline V gene lookup returns CDR1 SQVTM and CDR2 ANQGSEA. Peripheral blood, roughly 9.1 milliliters per donor, was collected. Each sample gave at least 7 million isolated PBMCs. Study-level results: Total diversity from one million sequenced T cells was likely underestimated.

Note on this clonotype: The antigen remains unidentified. At one end the junction does not follow the germline gene, possibly because of a read error.

Then a second PCR, running about 7 to 11 cycles, was carried out with a sample-barcoded 5' primer and a J-beta primer mix. MiXCR, run by TCRdb on the 5' RACE reads, gives a single entry per CDR3 protein. The repertoire holds approximately 810,000 distinct CDR3 sequences, with approximately 35% as singletons. Material: blood. This receptor was obtained from a man between 18 and 35 years old in good health. V usage is TRBV29-1 and J usage is TRBJ1-5; D remains unclear. The CDR3 DNA reads TGCAGCGTCACCGGCCATAATCAGCCCCGGCATTTT. Its translation: CSVTGHNQPRHF. The full variable domain, with the rest looked up from reference TRBV29-1 and TRBJ1-5, is SAVISQKPSRDICQRGTSLTIQCQVDSQVTMMFWYRQQPGQSLTLIATANQGSEATYESGFVIDKFPISRPNLTFSTLTVSNMSPEDSSIYLCSVTGHNQPRHFGDGTRLSIL.